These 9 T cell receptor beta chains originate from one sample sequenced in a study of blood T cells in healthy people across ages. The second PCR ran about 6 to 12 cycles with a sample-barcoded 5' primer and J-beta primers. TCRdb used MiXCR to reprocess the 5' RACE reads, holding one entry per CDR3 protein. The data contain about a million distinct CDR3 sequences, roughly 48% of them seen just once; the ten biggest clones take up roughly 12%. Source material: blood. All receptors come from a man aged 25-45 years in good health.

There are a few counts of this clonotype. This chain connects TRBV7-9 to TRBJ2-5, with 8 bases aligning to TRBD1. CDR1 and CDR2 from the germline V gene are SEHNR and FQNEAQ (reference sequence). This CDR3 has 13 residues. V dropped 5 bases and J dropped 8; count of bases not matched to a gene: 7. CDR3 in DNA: TGTGCCAGCAGCGCCCAGGACAGGGCTACCCAGTACTTC. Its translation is CASSAQDRATQYF.

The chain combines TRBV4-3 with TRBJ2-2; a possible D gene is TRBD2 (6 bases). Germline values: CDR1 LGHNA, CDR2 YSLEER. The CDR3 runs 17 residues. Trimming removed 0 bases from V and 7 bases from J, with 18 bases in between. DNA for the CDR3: TGCGCCAGCAGCCAAGAAAGGCTTCGGGCGGGGAGCGGGGAGCTGTTTTTT. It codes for CASSQERLRAGSGELFF.

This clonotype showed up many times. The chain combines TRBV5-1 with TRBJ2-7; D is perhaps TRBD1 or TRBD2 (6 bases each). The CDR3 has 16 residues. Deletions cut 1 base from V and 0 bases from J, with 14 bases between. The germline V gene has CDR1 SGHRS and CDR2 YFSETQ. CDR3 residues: CASSLRGEPSSYEQYF. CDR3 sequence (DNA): TGCGCCAGCAGCTTGAGGGGGGAACCGAGCTCCTACGAGCAGTACTTC.

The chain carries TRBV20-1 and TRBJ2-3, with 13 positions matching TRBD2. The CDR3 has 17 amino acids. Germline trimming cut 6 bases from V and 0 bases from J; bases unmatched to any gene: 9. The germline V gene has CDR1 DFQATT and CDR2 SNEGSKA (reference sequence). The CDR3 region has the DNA TGCAGTGCCAACGGACTAGCGGGGGCCTCCAGCACAGATACGCAGTATTTT. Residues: CSANGLAGASSTDTQYF.

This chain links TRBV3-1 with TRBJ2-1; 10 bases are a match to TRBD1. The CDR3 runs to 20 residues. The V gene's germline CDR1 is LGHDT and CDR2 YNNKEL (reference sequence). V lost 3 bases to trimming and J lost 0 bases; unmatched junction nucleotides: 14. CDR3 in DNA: TGTGCCAGCAGCCAGTTTAGGGGACAGGGGAGGAAAGGCTCCTACAATGAGCAGTTCTTC. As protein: CASSQFRGQGRKGSYNEQFF.

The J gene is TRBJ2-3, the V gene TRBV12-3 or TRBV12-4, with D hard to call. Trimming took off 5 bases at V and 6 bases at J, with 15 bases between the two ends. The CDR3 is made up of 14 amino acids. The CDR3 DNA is TGTGCCAGCAGTCCTGACCTGAGCGATGATACGCAGTATTTT. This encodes CASSPDLSDDTQYF.

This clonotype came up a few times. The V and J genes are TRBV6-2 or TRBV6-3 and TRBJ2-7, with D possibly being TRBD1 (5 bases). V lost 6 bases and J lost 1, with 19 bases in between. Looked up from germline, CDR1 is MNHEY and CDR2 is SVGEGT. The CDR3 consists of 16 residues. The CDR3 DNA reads TGTGCCAGCAGGAGACCTTTGCGGACACAATCCTACGAGCAGTACTTC. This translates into CASRRPLRTQSYEQYF.

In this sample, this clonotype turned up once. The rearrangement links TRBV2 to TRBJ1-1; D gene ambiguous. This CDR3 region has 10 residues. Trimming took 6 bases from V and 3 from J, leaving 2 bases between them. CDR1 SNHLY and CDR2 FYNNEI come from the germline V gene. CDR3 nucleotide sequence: TGTGCCAGCAGGTACACTGAAGCTTTCTTT. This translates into CASRYTEAFF.

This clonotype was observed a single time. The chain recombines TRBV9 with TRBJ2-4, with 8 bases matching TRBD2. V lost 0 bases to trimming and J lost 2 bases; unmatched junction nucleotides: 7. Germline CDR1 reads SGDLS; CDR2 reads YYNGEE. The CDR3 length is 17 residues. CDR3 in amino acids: CASSVDGGGGSKNIQYF. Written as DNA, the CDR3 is TGTGCCAGCAGCGTAGATGGCGGCGGGGGGTCCAAAAACATTCAGTACTTC.